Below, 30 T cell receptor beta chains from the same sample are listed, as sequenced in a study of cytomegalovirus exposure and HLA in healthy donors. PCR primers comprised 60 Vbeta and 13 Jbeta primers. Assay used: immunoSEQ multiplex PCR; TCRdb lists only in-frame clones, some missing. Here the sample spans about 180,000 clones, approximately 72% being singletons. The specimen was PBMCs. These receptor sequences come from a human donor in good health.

CDR3 sequence reads: CASALQGNQPQHF. The CDR3 nucleotides read TGTGCCAGCGCCTTACAGGGCAATCAGCCCCAGCATTTT. The J gene is TRBJ1-5, the V gene TRBV6-6; D is perhaps TRBD1 (5 bases). Germline V gene lookup returns CDR1 MNHNY and CDR2 SVGAGI (reference sequence). Trimming removed 8 bases at V and 2 bases at J, with 10 bases between. There are 13 residues in the CDR3.

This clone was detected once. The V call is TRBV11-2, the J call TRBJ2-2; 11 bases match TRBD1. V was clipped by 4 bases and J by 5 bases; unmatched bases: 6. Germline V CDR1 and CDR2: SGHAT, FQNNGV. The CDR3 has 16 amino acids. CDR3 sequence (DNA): TGTGCCAGCAGCTCCTCGGACAGGGGGCGGACCGGGGAGCTGTTTTTT. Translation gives CASSSSDRGRTGELFF.

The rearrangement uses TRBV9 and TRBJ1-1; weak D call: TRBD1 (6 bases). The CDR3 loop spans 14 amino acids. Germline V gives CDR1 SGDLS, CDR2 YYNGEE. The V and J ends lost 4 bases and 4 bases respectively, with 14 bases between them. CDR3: CASSSQGGGTEAFF. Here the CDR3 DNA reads TGTGCCAGCAGCTCTCAGGGAGGGGGCACTGAAGCTTTCTTT.

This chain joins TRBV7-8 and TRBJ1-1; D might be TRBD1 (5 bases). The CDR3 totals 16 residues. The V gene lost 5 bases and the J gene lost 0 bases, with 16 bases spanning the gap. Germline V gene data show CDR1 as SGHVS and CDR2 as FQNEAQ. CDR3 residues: CASSMRTPFMNTEAFF. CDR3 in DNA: TGTGCCAGCAGCATGAGGACACCCTTCATGAACACTGAAGCTTTCTTT.

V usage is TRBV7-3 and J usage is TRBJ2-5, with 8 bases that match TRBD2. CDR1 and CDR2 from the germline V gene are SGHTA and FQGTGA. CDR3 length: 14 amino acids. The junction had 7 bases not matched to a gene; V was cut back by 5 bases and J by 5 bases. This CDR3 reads CASSPGTSLETQYF. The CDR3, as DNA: TGTGCCAGCAGCCCGGGGACTAGTCTGGAGACCCAGTACTTC.

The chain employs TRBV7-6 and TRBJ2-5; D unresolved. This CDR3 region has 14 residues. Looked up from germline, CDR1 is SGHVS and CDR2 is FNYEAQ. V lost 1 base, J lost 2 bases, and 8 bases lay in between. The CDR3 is CASSLGVRQETQYF. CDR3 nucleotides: TGTGCCAGCAGCTTAGGGGTCAGGCAAGAGACCCAGTACTTC. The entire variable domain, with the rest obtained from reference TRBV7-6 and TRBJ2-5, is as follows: GAGVSQSPRYKVTKRGQDVALRCDPISGHVSLYWYRQALGQGPEFLTYFNYEAQQDKSGLPNDRFSAERPEGSISTLTIQRTEQRDSAMYRCASSLGVRQETQYFGPGTRLLVL.

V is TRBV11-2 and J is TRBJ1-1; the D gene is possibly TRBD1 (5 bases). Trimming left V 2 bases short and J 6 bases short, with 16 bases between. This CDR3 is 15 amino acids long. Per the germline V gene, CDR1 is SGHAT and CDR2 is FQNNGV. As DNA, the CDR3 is TGTGCCAGCAGCTTACCGGCCGCAGGGATCGCTGAAGCTTTCTTT. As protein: CASSLPAAGIAEAFF.

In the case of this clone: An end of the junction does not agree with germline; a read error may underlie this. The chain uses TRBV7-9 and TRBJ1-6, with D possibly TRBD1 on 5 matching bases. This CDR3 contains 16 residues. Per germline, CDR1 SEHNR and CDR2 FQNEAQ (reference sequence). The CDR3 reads CSSSSMGGASNSPLHF. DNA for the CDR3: TGTTCCAGCAGCTCTATGGGAGGGGCGAGTAATTCACCCCTCCACTTT.

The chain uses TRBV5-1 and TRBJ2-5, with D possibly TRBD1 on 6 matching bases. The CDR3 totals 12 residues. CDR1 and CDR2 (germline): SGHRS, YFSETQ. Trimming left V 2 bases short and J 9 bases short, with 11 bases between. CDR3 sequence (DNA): TGCGCCAGCAGCTTTCGACAGGAGGCCCAGTACTTC. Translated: CASSFRQEAQYF.

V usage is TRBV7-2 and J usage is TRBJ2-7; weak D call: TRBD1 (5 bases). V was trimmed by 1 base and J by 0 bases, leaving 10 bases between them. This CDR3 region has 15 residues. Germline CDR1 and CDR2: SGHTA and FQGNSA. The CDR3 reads CASSLGQIFSYEQYF. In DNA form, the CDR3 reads TGTGCCAGCAGCTTAGGACAGATATTCTCCTACGAGCAGTACTTC.

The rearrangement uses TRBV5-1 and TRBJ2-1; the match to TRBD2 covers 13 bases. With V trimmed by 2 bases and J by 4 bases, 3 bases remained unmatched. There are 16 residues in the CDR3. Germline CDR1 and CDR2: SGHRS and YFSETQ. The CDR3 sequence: CASSLLAGGRYNEQFF. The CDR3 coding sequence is TGCGCCAGCAGCTTACTAGCGGGGGGGAGATACAATGAGCAGTTCTTC.

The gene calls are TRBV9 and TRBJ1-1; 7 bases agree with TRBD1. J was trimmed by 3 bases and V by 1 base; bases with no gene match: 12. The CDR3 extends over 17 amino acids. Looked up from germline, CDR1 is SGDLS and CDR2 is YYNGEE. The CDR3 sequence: CASSVKATTGWDTEAFF. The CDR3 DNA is TGTGCCAGCAGCGTAAAGGCGACGACAGGGTGGGACACTGAAGCTTTCTTT.

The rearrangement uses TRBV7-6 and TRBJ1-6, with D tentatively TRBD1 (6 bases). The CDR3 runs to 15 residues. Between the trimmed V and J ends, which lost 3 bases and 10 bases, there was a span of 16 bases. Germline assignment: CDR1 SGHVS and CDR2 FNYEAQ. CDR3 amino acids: CASSFGRGMQSPLHF. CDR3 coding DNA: TGTGCCAGCAGCTTCGGCAGGGGAATGCAGTCACCCCTCCACTTT.

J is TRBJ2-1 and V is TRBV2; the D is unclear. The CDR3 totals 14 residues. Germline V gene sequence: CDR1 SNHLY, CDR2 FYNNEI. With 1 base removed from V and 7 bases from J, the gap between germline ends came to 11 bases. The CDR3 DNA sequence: TGTGCCAGCAGTGAAGTTGGGCTACGGAATGAGCAGTTCTTC. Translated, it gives CASSEVGLRNEQFF.

CDR3 amino acids: CASSLVAGLRQPQHF. In nucleotides, the CDR3 is TGTGCCAGCAGCTTGGTTGCAGGGCTCCGTCAGCCCCAGCATTTT. V is TRBV5-5 and J is TRBJ1-5; D is perhaps TRBD1 (5 bases). The V and J ends lost 0 bases and 6 bases respectively, with 13 bases between them. The CDR3 length is 15 residues. Germline V gene sequence: CDR1 SGHKS, CDR2 YYEKEE (reference sequence).

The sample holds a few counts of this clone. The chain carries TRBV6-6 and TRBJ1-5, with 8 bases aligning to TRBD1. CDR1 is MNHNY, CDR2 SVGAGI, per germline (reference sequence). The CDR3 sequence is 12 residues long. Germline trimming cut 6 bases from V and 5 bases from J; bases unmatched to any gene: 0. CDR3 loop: CASRDRDQPQHF. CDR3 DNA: TGTGCCAGCAGGGACAGGGATCAGCCCCAGCATTTT.

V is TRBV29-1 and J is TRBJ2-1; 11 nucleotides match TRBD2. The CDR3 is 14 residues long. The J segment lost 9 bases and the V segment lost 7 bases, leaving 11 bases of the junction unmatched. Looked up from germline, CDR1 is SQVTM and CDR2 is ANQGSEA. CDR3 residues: CSGTIAGGFSEQFF. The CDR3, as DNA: TGCAGCGGAACCATAGCGGGGGGGTTTAGTGAGCAGTTCTTC.

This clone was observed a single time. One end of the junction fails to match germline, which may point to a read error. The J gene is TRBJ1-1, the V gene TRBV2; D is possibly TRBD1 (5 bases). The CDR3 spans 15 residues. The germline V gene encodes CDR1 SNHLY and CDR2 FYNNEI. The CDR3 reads CAGRPGGAGNTEAFF. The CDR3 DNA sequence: TGTGCCGGCAGGCCCGGCGGGGCGGGAAACACTGAAGCTTTCTTT.

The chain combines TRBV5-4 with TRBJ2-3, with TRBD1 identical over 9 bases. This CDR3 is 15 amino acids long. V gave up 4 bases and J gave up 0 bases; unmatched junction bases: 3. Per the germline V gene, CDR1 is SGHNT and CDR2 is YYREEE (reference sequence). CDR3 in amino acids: CASSPTGGSTDTQYF. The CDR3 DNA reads TGTGCCAGCAGCCCTACAGGGGGCAGCACAGATACGCAGTATTTT.

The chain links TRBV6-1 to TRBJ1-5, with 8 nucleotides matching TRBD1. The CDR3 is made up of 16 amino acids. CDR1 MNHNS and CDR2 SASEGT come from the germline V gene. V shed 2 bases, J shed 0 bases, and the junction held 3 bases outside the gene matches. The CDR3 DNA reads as TGTGCCAGCAGTGAAAGGACAGGGTATAGCAATCAGCCCCAGCATTTT. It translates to CASSERTGYSNQPQHF.

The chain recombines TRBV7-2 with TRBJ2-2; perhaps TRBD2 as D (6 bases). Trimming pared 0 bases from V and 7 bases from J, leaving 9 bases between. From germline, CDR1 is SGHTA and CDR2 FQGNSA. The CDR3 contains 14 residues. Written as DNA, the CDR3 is TGTGCCAGCAGCTTAGCGGAAGCGGGCGGGGAGCTGTTTTTT. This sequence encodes CASSLAEAGGELFF.

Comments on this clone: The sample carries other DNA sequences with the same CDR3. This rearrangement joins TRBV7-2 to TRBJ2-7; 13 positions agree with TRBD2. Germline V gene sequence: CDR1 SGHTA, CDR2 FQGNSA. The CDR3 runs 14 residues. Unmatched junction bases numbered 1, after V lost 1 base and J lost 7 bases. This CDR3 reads CASSLGLAGGEQYF. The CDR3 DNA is TGTGCCAGCAGCTTAGGACTAGCGGGGGGTGAGCAGTACTTC.

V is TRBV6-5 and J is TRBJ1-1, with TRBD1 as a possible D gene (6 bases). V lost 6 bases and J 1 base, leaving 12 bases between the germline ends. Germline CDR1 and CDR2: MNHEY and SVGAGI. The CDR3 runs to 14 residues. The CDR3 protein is CASSQPGQNTEAFF. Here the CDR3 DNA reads TGTGCCAGCAGCCAACCGGGACAGAACACTGAAGCTTTCTTT.

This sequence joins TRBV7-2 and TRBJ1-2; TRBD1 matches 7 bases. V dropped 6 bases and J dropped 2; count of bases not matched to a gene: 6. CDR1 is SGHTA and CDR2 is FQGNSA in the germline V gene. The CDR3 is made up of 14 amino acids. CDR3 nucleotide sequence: TGTGCCAGCAGACAATGGGGACAGAACTATGGCTACACCTTC. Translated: CASRQWGQNYGYTF.

As DNA, the CDR3 is TGTGCCAGCCACCAGGACAGGGCGTTCGACACTGAAGCTTTCTTT. This sequence encodes CASHQDRAFDTEAFF. This chain links TRBV7-9 with TRBJ1-1, with TRBD1 identical over 8 bases. The J segment lost 3 bases and the V segment lost 8 bases, leaving 11 bases of the junction unmatched. The CDR3 loop spans 15 amino acids. Per the germline V gene, CDR1 is SEHNR and CDR2 is FQNEAQ (reference sequence).

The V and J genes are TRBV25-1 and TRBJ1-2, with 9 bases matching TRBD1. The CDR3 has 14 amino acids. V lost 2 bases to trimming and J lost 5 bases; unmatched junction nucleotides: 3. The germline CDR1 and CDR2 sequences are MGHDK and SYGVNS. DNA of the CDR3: TGTGCCAGCAGTGAAGTACAGGGGGCTTATGGCTACACCTTC. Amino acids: CASSEVQGAYGYTF.

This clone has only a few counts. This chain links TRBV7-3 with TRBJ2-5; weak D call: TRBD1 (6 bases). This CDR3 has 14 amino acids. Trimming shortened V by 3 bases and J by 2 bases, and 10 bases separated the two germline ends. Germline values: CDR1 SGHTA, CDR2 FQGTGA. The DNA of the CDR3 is TGTGCCAGCAGCTTGGACAGCCAACAAGAGACCCAGTACTTC. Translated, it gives CASSLDSQQETQYF.

The CDR3 here is CASSEGRGSYEQYF. In DNA, the CDR3 is TGCGCCAGCAGCGAAGGGCGAGGGTCCTACGAGCAGTACTTC. This chain connects TRBV4-1 to TRBJ2-7, with D possibly TRBD2 on 5 matching bases. The CDR3 has 14 residues. Germline V gene data show CDR1 as MGHRA and CDR2 as YSYEKL. V was shortened by 5 bases and J by 1 base, with 12 bases between the two germline ends.

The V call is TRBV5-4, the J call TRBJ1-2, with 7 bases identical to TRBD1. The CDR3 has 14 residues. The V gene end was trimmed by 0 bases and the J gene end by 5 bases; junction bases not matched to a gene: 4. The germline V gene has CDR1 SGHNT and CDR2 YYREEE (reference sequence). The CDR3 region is CASSLAGQSYGYTF. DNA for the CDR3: TGTGCCAGCAGCTTGGCGGGACAGTCGTATGGCTACACCTTC. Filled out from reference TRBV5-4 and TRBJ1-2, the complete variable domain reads ETGVTQSPTHLIKTRGQQVTLRCSSQSGHNTVSWYQQALGQGPQFIFQYYREEENGRGNFPPRFSGLQFPNYSSELNVNALELDDSALYLCASSLAGQSYGYTFGSGTRLTVV.

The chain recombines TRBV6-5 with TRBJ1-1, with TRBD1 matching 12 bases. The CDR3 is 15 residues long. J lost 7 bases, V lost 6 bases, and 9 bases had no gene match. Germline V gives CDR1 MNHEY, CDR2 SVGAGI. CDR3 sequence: CASRTPGTGGREAFF. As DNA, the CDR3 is TGTGCCAGCAGAACACCGGGGACAGGGGGCCGTGAAGCTTTCTTT.